This record looks at one T cell receptor beta chain sequence and its context. Its antigen is undetermined. V was pared by 3 bases and J by 3 bases, with 12 bases between. Germline V CDR1 and CDR2: DFQATT, SNEGSKA (reference sequence). The CDR3 is 14 amino acids. Donors were systemically healthy Caucasian individuals from Russia aged roughly 6 to 100 years. This specimen belongs to a study of blood T cells in healthy people across ages. The authors ran a second PCR of roughly 7 to 11 cycles using a sample-barcoded 5' primer and a J-beta primer mix. TCRdb re-called the 5' RACE reads through MiXCR, storing one row per CDR3 protein. The sample lists about 770,000 distinct CDR3 sequences, more than 40% occurring once. General study points: Across the age range, TCR beta diversity per million T cells fell in a roughly linear way. More naive CD4+ cells and higher diversity were found in long-lived than in aged donors.

V is TRBV20-1 and J is TRBJ2-1; unclear D gene. The specimen was blood. This receptor was taken from a man in his 60s in good health. CDR3 bases: TGCAGTGCTAGTAGCCTCCAAAACTACAATGAGCAGTTCTTC. Its protein product is CSASSLQNYNEQFF.